This T cell receptor (beta chain) was observed in a study of T cell responses to AZD1222 COVID-19 vaccine (dated by TCRdb to about 2021). About the study as a whole: A total of about 250 trial participants underwent TCR sequencing, of whom 207 had received two doses of AZD1222 and around 26 had received two doses of the MenACWY control vaccine. Trial participants were enrolled by age into 18-55, 56-69 and 70-plus year subgroups, with 148, 28 and 57 TCR-sequenced participants respectively. The paper's findings and limits, for the study overall: After two AZD1222 doses, spike-specific TCR breadth and depth were significantly higher than at day 0 and than in MenACWY recipients. Nearly half of unique spike-specific TCRs reportedly recognized epitopes outside regions mutated in the B.1.351 and B.1.1.7 variants. Most participants were white British and females outnumbered males, and the authors suggested that clonal diversity may have been underestimated. The vaccine-associated CD4 TCRs covered the entire spike protein, and the dominant responses fell in regions 160-218 and 743-854. No day 14 peak-response samples were available, so repertoires were characterized only after the peak T cell response. Conclusions about previously exposed vaccinees are limited because only five or six AZD1222 recipients were SARS-CoV-2 seropositive at baseline. In the small 56-69-year group, the increase in depth fell short of significance, most likely because of low power.

Trimming takes 8 bases off V and 6 bases off J; junction bases not matched to a gene: 11. CDR1 and CDR2 are read off the germline V gene as SNHLY and FYNNEI. Its CDR3 holds 14 amino acids, cysteine through phenylalanine. The CDR3 DNA has 42 bases and is translated from base 1. The label giving this sample's time point can be read as: about 28 days (+/-7) after the second vaccine dose. AZD1222 recipients whose second dose came at about 4 weeks and those whose second dose came at about 12 weeks were combined into one group, since spike-specific TCR depth and breadth did not differ between the two schedules. Samples from vaccinated people were obtained from the UK trials COV001 and COV002, which included a single-blind randomized controlled phase 2/3 trial of AZD1222 (ChAdOx1 nCoV-19) in healthy adults. For TCRbeta chain sequencing, PBMC samples were collected from trial participants at day 0 and at day 28 after the second dose.

For this clone: Its antigen is unknown. Base qualities were left out, and no much larger clone turns up one base away.

The CDR3 regions of human TCRbeta chains were subjected to immunosequencing. The paper's processing steps were these. TCRs in the repertoires were matched against a reference library of SARS-CoV-2-specific TCRs that had been generated with the MIRA antigen-specificity platform. Breadth meant the fraction of unique TCRs that were SARS-CoV-2-associated, whereas depth meant the fraction of total T cells that were SARS-CoV-2-associated. Using the MIRA data, every spike-specific TCR was mapped to the spike region that the TCR reacted to and assigned to either a CD4 or a CD8 class. Log10-transformed breadth and depth values were compared by one-way ANOVA with Sidak's multiple comparisons tests. Here the immuneACCESS table is served through TCRdb, limited to in-frame sequences with V and J called. Missing clones are a known gap in these copies; in checked studies unresolved V genes cover under half, and the rest lacks a known reason. V and J calls and clone size are as listed in that table; D and trimming were resolved from the DNA. The sample includes some 110,000 clones, with 85% observed a single time. The ten most abundant clones make up around 4.4% of the sample.

The specimen was peripheral blood, collected 28 days after the second AZD1222 dose. This receptor was obtained from an adult who received the AZD1222 COVID-19 vaccine. Recombination connected TRBV2 to TRBJ2-3; 7 bases in between match TRBD1. The nucleotide sequence reads as follows: TGTGCCAGCGACGGGACAGCTAACCAGGATACGCAGTATTTT. It codes for CASDGTANQDTQYF.